These T cell receptor beta chains were read from a single sample in a study of graft-versus-host responses after intestinal transplantation. TCRdb keeps only in-frame clones here, not all; method: immunoSEQ multiplex PCR. The data show approximately 24,000 clones, approximately 96% seen once. Source: PBMCs, taken 30 days after intestinal transplant. The receptors derive from a human patient who received an intestinal transplant, so some T cells may come from the graft donor. The CDR3 runs from the conserved cysteine through the conserved F or W. D genes are given only for firm matches. The size field is filled for only some rows; it gives once, few, many or a size class.

clone size: NA
J gene: TRBJ2-3
D gene: NA
V gene: TRBV7-9
CDR3 protein: CASSFTGDFTDTQYF
CDR3 DNA: TGTGCCAGCAGCTTTACAGGAGATTTCACAGATACGCAGTATTTT

clone size: NA
J gene: TRBJ2-7
D gene: NA
V gene: TRBV7-2
CDR3 protein: CASSLIVEQYF
CDR3 DNA: TGTGCCAGCAGCTTAATTGTCGAGCAGTACTTC

clone size: NA
J gene: TRBJ2-7
D gene: TRBD1
V gene: TRBV28
CDR3 protein: CASLRTGYSYEQYF
CDR3 DNA: TGTGCCAGCCTCAGGACAGGGTATTCCTACGAGCAGTACTTC

clone size: NA
J gene: TRBJ2-3
D gene: NA
V gene: TRBV18
CDR3 protein: CASSPLTGSGADTQYF
CDR3 DNA: TGTGCCAGCTCACCACTTACCGGGAGTGGGGCAGATACGCAGTATTTT

clone size: NA
J gene: TRBJ1-2
D gene: NA
V gene: TRBV5-5
CDR3 protein: CASSLGGNGYTF
CDR3 DNA: TGTGCCAGCAGCTTGGGAGGGAACGGCTACACCTTC

clone size: NA
J gene: TRBJ2-5
D gene: NA
V gene: TRBV7-2
CDR3 protein: CASSLAYQETQYF
CDR3 DNA: TGTGCCAGCAGCTTAGCGTACCAAGAGACCCAGTACTTC

clone size: NA
J gene: TRBJ2-7
D gene: NA
V gene: TRBV5-6
CDR3 protein: CASSLEGEGYEQYF
CDR3 DNA: TGTGCCAGCAGCTTGGAGGGGGAAGGCTACGAGCAGTACTTC

clone size: NA
J gene: TRBJ2-1
D gene: TRBD2
V gene: TRBV28
CDR3 protein: CASSLPSGYNEQFF
CDR3 DNA: TGTGCCAGCAGTTTACCTAGCGGGTACAATGAGCAGTTCTTC

clone size: NA
J gene: TRBJ2-5
D gene: NA
V gene: TRBV19
CDR3 protein: CASSIRLGSAQYF
CDR3 DNA: TGTGCCAGTAGTATTCGGCTAGGATCGGCCCAGTACTTC

clone size: NA
J gene: TRBJ1-6
D gene: TRBD1
V gene: TRBV4-1
CDR3 protein: CASSQMDRGSSPLHF
CDR3 DNA: TGCGCCAGCAGCCAGATGGACAGGGGAAGTTCACCCCTCCACTTT

clone size: NA
J gene: TRBJ2-5
D gene: TRBD1
V gene: TRBV6-6
CDR3 protein: CASSYGQGRTETQYF
CDR3 DNA: TGTGCCAGCAGTTACGGACAGGGGCGGACAGAGACCCAGTACTTC

clone size: NA
J gene: TRBJ1-2
D gene: TRBD1
V gene: TRBV11-2
CDR3 protein: CASSLDTGDGYGYTF
CDR3 DNA: TGTGCCAGCAGCTTGGACACAGGGGACGGGTATGGCTACACCTTC

clone size: NA
J gene: TRBJ2-3
D gene: NA
V gene: TRBV15
CDR3 protein: CATSKGAGGPTDTQYF
CDR3 DNA: TGTGCCACCAGCAAGGGGGCCGGGGGGCCCACAGATACGCAGTATTTT

clone size: NA
J gene: TRBJ2-1
D gene: TRBD2
V gene: TRBV27
CDR3 protein: CATRLAGSSYNEQFF
CDR3 DNA: TGTGCCACCCGACTAGCCGGAAGCTCCTACAATGAGCAGTTCTTC

clone size: NA
J gene: TRBJ2-5
D gene: TRBD2
V gene: TRBV7-9
CDR3 protein: CASSRLAGGQETQYF
CDR3 DNA: TGTGCCAGCAGTCGACTAGCGGGGGGCCAAGAGACCCAGTACTTC

clone size: NA
J gene: TRBJ2-7
D gene: NA
V gene: TRBV19
CDR3 protein: CASSIGGKGTNYEQYF
CDR3 DNA: TGTGCCAGTAGTATTGGCGGGAAAGGGACAAACTACGAGCAGTACTTC

clone size: NA
J gene: TRBJ2-1
D gene: NA
V gene: TRBV6-1
CDR3 protein: CASTSIGGGNNEQFF
CDR3 DNA: TGTGCCAGCACCTCCATAGGGGGGGGCAACAATGAGCAGTTCTTC

clone size: NA
J gene: TRBJ2-7
D gene: NA
V gene: TRBV6-1
CDR3 protein: CASRASGVSSYEQYF
CDR3 DNA: TGTGCCAGCAGGGCGAGCGGAGTAAGCTCCTACGAGCAGTACTTC

clone size: NA
J gene: TRBJ2-5
D gene: NA
V gene: TRBV11-2
CDR3 protein: CASSLEETQYF
CDR3 DNA: TGTGCCAGCAGCTTAGAAGAGACCCAGTACTTC

clone size: NA
J gene: TRBJ2-7
D gene: NA
V gene: TRBV21-1
CDR3 protein: CASSKGGEQYF
CDR3 DNA: TGTGCCAGCAGCAAAGGGGGCGAGCAGTACTTC

clone size: NA
J gene: TRBJ2-7
D gene: NA
V gene: TRBV10-3
CDR3 protein: CAISESSYEQYF
CDR3 DNA: TGTGCCATCAGTGAGTCGAGTTACGAGCAGTACTTC

clone size: NA
J gene: TRBJ2-2
D gene: TRBD2
V gene: TRBV15
CDR3 protein: CATSPGGTSNTGELFF
CDR3 DNA: TGTGCCACCAGCCCGGGGGGGACTTCGAACACCGGGGAGCTGTTTTTT

clone size: NA
J gene: TRBJ2-7
D gene: NA
V gene: TRBV9
CDR3 protein: CASSVAGEGYEQYF
CDR3 DNA: TGTGCCAGCAGCGTTGCAGGGGAAGGCTACGAGCAGTACTTC

clone size: NA
J gene: TRBJ2-5
D gene: NA
V gene: TRBV6-1
CDR3 protein: CASSEAQFRGRQETQYF
CDR3 DNA: TGTGCCAGCAGTGAAGCGCAGTTCCGGGGGCGTCAAGAGACCCAGTACTTC

clone size: NA
J gene: TRBJ1-2
D gene: NA
V gene: TRBV4-1
CDR3 protein: CASSQEMGARYGYTF
CDR3 DNA: TGCGCCAGCAGCCAAGAGATGGGGGCGCGTTATGGCTACACCTTC

clone size: NA
J gene: TRBJ1-2
D gene: NA
V gene: TRBV7-8
CDR3 protein: CASSLVGEDGYTF
CDR3 DNA: TGTGCCAGCAGCTTAGTGGGTGAGGATGGCTACACCTTC

clone size: NA
J gene: TRBJ2-1
D gene: NA
V gene: TRBV18
CDR3 protein: CASSLSSPEQFF
CDR3 DNA: TGTGCCAGCTCACTTAGTTCTCCCGAGCAGTTCTTC

clone size: NA
J gene: TRBJ1-2
D gene: NA
V gene: TRBV9
CDR3 protein: CASSPAGVFGYTF
CDR3 DNA: TGTGCCAGCAGCCCCGCGGGGGTTTTTGGCTACACCTTC

clone size: NA
J gene: TRBJ2-3
D gene: TRBD1
V gene: TRBV5-4
CDR3 protein: CASSLRDRVNHTQYF
CDR3 DNA: TGTGCCAGCAGCCTCCGGGACAGGGTCAACCATACGCAGTATTTT

clone size: NA
J gene: TRBJ1-3
D gene: NA
V gene: TRBV7-9
CDR3 protein: CASSDGRTSSGNTIYF
CDR3 DNA: TGTGCCAGCAGCGACGGGCGGACGAGCTCTGGAAACACCATATATTTT

clone size: NA
J gene: TRBJ1-5
D gene: NA
V gene: TRBV4-1
CDR3 protein: CASSQYPRSQGGNQPQHF
CDR3 DNA: TGCGCCAGCAGCCAATATCCGAGGTCCCAGGGTGGCAATCAGCCCCAGCATTTT

clone size: NA
J gene: TRBJ2-2
D gene: NA
V gene: TRBV19
CDR3 protein: CASSQTVNTGELFF
CDR3 DNA: TGTGCCAGTAGCCAGACAGTTAACACCGGGGAGCTGTTTTTT

clone size: NA
J gene: TRBJ2-1
D gene: NA
V gene: TRBV11-3
CDR3 protein: CASSAGATYNEQFF
CDR3 DNA: TGTGCCAGCAGTGCGGGGGCCACCTACAATGAGCAGTTCTTC

clone size: NA
J gene: TRBJ1-3
D gene: NA
V gene: TRBV7-4
CDR3 protein: CASSLRELRASSGNTIYF
CDR3 DNA: TGTGCCAGCAGCTTACGAGAGTTGAGAGCGAGCTCTGGAAACACCATATATTTT

clone size: NA
J gene: TRBJ2-3
D gene: TRBD2
V gene: TRBV7-9
CDR3 protein: CASSAPSGVSTDTQYF
CDR3 DNA: TGTGCCAGCAGCGCACCTAGCGGGGTTAGCACAGATACGCAGTATTTT

clone size: NA
J gene: TRBJ2-7
D gene: NA
V gene: TRBV11-2
CDR3 protein: CASSLDPLRTGITGEQYF
CDR3 DNA: TGTGCCAGCAGCTTAGATCCCCTAAGGACTGGCATCACTGGGGAGCAGTACTTC

clone size: NA
J gene: TRBJ2-3
D gene: NA
V gene: TRBV6-5
CDR3 protein: CASRPPLTDTQYF
CDR3 DNA: TGTGCCAGCAGACCCCCCTTGACAGATACGCAGTATTTT

clone size: NA
J gene: TRBJ2-1
D gene: TRBD2
V gene: TRBV19
CDR3 protein: CASSISGSSYNEQFF
CDR3 DNA: TGTGCCAGTAGTATTAGCGGGAGCTCCTACAATGAGCAGTTCTTC

clone size: few
J gene: TRBJ1-1
D gene: TRBD1
V gene: TRBV5-1
CDR3 protein: CASSYGTGVTEAFF
CDR3 DNA: TGCGCCAGCAGCTATGGGACAGGGGTAACTGAAGCTTTCTTT

clone size: NA
J gene: TRBJ2-4
D gene: TRBD1
V gene: TRBV7-8
CDR3 protein: CASSPGTGDTIQYF
CDR3 DNA: TGTGCCAGCAGCCCGGGGACAGGCGATACCATTCAGTACTTC

clone size: NA
J gene: TRBJ1-4
D gene: TRBD1
V gene: TRBV7-9
CDR3 protein: CASSLGTGGEKLFF
CDR3 DNA: TGTGCCAGCAGCTTGGGGACAGGGGGTGAAAAACTGTTTTTT

clone size: NA
J gene: TRBJ2-7
D gene: NA
V gene: TRBV6-1
CDR3 protein: CASSSLEVTYEQYF
CDR3 DNA: TGTGCCAGCAGCTCACTAGAGGTCACCTACGAGCAGTACTTC

clone size: NA
J gene: TRBJ2-7
D gene: TRBD1
V gene: TRBV19
CDR3 protein: CASSIRQGSSSYEQYF
CDR3 DNA: TGTGCCAGTAGTATCCGACAGGGTTCCAGCTCCTACGAGCAGTACTTC